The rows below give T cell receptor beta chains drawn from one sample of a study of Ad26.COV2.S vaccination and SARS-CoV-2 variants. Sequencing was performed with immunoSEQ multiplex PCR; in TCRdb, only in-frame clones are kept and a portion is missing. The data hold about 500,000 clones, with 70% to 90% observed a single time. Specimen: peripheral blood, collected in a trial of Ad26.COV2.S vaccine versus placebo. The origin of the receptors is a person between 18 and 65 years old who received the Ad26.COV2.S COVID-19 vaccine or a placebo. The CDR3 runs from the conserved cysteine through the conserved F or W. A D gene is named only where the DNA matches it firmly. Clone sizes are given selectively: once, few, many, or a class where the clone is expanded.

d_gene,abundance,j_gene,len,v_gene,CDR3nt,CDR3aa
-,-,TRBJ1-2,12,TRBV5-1,TGCGCCAGCAGCGAGGACTTCTATGGCTACACCTTC,CASSEDFYGYTF
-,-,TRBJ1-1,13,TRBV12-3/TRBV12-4,TGTGCCAGCACCATACGGTGGGGCACTGAAGCTTTCTTT,CASTIRWGTEAFF
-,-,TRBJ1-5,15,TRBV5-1,TGCGCCAGCAGTCCGGACCCTACTAGCAATCAGCCCCAGCATTTT,CASSPDPTSNQPQHF
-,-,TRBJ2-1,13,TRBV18,TGTGCCAGCTCACCACCGGACCGTGGTGGGCAGTTCTTC,CASSPPDRGGQFF
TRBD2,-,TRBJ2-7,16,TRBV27,TGTGCCAGCAGTCGCAGACTAGCGGGGGAAATCTACGAGCAGTACTTC,CASSRRLAGEIYEQYF
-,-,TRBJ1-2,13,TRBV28,TGTGCCAGTAAACCCGGGGGGGCTTGGGGCTACACCTTC,CASKPGGAWGYTF
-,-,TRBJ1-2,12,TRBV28,TGTGCCAGCACCAACAGGTACTATGGCTACACCTTC,CASTNRYYGYTF
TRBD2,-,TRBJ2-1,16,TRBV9,TGTGCCAGCAGTCTCCTCTCCGCGGGAGTTGGCAATGAGCAGTTCTTC,CASSLLSAGVGNEQFF
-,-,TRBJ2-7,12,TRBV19,TGTGCCAGTAGTGCGGGGACTTCCGAGCAGTACTTC,CASSAGTSEQYF
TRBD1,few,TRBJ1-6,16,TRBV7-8,TGTGCCAGCAGCTTAGGGTCCGGGACAGGGAGATCACCCCTCCACTTT,CASSLGSGTGRSPLHF
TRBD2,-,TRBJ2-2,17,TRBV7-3,TGTGCCAGCAGCGCCACCCCTAGCGGGAGGAACACCGGGGAGCTGTTTTTT,CASSATPSGRNTGELFF
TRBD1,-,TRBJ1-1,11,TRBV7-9,TGTGCCAGCAGCGACGGGACAGCAGCTTTCTTT,CASSDGTAAFF
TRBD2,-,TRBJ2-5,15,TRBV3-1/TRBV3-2,TGTGCCAGCAGCCGGGGGGGACTTATTGGGGAGACCCAGTACTTC,CASSRGGLIGETQYF
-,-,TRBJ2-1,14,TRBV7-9,TGTGCCAGCAGCTTCCAAGGGGGGTACAATGAGCAGTTCTTC,CASSFQGGYNEQFF
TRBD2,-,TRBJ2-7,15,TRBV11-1,TGTGCCAGCAGCTTAGCTAGCGGGACCGCCTACGAGCAGTACTTC,CASSLASGTAYEQYF
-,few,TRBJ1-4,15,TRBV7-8,TGTGCCAGCAGCTGGGGCGGGGGGGAAGGAGAAAAACTGTTTTTT,CASSWGGGEGEKLFF
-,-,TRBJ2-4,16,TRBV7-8,TGTGCCAGCAGCCCCGACCCCGGAGTAGCCAAAAACATTCAGTACTTC,CASSPDPGVAKNIQYF
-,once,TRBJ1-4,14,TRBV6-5,TGTGCCAGCACCGAGGGGGGTAGCAGTGAAAAACTGTTTTTT,CASTEGGSSEKLFF
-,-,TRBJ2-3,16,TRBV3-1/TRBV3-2,TGTGCCAGCAGCCAAGGAACGAAGACTAGCACAGATACGCAGTATTTT,CASSQGTKTSTDTQYF
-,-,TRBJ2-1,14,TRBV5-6,TGTGCCAGCACCGAAATGGCCGGTATCAATGAGCAGTTCTTC,CASTEMAGINEQFF
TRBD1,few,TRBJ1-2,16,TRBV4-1,TGCGCCAGCACCCTGCCTCTTAGACAGGGCCAAAATGGCTACACCTTC,CASTLPLRQGQNGYTF
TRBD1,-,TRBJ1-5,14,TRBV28,TGTGCCAGCAGTCGCTCGACAGGGAATCAGCCCCAGCATTTT,CASSRSTGNQPQHF
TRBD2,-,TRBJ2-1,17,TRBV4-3,TGCGCCAGCAGCCCCCGGTTTAGGACTAGCGGGGGTAATGAGCAGTTCTTC,CASSPRFRTSGGNEQFF
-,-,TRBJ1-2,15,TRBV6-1,TGTGCCAGCAGTGAAGGAACAGGGTGGGACTATGGCTACACCTTC,CASSEGTGWDYGYTF
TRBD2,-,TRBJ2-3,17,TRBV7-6,TGTGCCAGCAGCTTAGAGGTAGCGGGAGTTGGTACAGATACGCAGTATTTT,CASSLEVAGVGTDTQYF
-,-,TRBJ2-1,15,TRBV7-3,TGTGCCAGCAGCCAGAGCGGAAGCTCCTACAATGAGCAGTTCTTC,CASSQSGSSYNEQFF
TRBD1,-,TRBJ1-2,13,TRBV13,TGTGCCAGCAGCGTGGGACAGGGCACGGGCTACACCTTC,CASSVGQGTGYTF
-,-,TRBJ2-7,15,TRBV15,TGTGCCACCAGCAGAGTTGCCGGGGGCTCCTACGAGCAGTACTTC,CATSRVAGGSYEQYF
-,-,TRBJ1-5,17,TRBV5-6,TGTGCCAGCAGCACCATCCAGGACACCTATAGCAATCAGCCCCAGCATTTT,CASSTIQDTYSNQPQHF
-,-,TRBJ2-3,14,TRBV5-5,TGTGCCAGCAGGCCCTTGGGGTCCGGAGGTACGCAGTATTTT,CASRPLGSGGTQYF
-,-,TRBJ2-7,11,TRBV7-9,TGTGCCAGCAGACGAGAGGGGGAGCAGTACTTC,CASRREGEQYF
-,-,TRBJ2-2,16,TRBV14,TGTGCCAGCAGCCAAGGTCTTTTCGCGAACACCGGGGAGCTGTTTTTT,CASSQGLFANTGELFF
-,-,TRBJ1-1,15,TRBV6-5,TGTGCCAGCACCGACCTCACAGGACAGAACACTGAAGCTTTCTTT,CASTDLTGQNTEAFF
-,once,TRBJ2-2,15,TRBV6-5,TGTGCCGTTCGAGGGGTGTTTACGGGCACCGGGGAGCTGTTTTTT,CAVRGVFTGTGELFF
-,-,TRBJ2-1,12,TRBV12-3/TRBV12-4,TGTGCCAGCAGTCCCCGGACAGGGAGGGTGTTCTTC,CASSPRTGRVFF
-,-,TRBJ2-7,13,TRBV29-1,TGCAGCGCTGGGGACACCCGCTCCTACGAGCAGTACTTC,CSAGDTRSYEQYF
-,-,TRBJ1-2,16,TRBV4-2,TGTGCCAGCAGCCAAGGGTCTTATGAAAACCCGTCTGGCTACACCTTC,CASSQGSYENPSGYTF
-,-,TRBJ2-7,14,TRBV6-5,TGTGCCAGCAGTTACTCTTGGCAGTCCTACGAGCAGTACTTC,CASSYSWQSYEQYF
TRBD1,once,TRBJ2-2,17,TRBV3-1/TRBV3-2,TGTGCCAGCAGCCCCCGGGACAGAACTGCGAACACCGGGGAGCTGTTTTTT,CASSPRDRTANTGELFF
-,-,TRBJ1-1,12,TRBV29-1,TGCAGCGTTGAAATAGGACAGCCGGAAGCTTTCTTT,CSVEIGQPEAFF